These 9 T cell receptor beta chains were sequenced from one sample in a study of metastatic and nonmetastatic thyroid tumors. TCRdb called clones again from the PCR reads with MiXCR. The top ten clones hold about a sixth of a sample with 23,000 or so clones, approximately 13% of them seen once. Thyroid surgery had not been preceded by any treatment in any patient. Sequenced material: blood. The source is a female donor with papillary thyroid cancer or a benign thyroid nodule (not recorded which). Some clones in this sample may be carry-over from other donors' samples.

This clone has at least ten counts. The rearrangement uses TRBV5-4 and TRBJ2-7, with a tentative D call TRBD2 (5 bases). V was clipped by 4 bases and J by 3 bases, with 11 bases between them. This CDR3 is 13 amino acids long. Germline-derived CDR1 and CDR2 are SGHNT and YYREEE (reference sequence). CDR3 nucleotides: TGTGCCAGCAGCCGCCTCGGGGTCTACGAGCAGTACTTC. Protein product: CASSRLGVYEQYF.

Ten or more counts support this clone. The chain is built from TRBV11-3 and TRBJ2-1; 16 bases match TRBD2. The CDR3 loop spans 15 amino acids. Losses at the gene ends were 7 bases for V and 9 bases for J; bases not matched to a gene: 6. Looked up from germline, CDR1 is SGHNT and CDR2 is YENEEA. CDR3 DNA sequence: TGTGCCAGCACCGTGGGACTAGCGGGAGGGGGTGAGCAGTTCTTC. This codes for CASTVGLAGGGEQFF.

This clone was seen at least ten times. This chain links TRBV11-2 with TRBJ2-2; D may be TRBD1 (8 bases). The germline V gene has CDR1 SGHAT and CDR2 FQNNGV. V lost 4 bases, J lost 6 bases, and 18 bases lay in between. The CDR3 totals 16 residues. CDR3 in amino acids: CASSSGQGGVPGELFF. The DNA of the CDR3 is TGTGCCAGCAGCTCTGGACAGGGAGGGGTGCCCGGGGAGCTGTTTTTT.

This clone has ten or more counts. CDR3 sequence: CASSLSDARSEQYF. The CDR3 DNA reads as TGTGCCAGCAGCTTGTCCGACGCCCGATCCGAGCAGTACTTC. J is TRBJ2-7 and V is TRBV7-8, with unresolved D. The CDR3 sequence is 14 residues long. V lost 3 bases and J 6 bases, leaving 15 bases between the germline ends. The germline V gene encodes CDR1 SGHVS and CDR2 FQNEAQ.

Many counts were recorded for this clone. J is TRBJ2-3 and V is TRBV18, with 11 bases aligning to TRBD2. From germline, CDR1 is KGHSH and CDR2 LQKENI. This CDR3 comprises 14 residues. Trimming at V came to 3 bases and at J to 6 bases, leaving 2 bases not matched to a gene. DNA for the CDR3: TGTGCCAGCTCACCGACTAGCGGGGCGGATACGCAGTATTTT. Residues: CASSPTSGADTQYF.

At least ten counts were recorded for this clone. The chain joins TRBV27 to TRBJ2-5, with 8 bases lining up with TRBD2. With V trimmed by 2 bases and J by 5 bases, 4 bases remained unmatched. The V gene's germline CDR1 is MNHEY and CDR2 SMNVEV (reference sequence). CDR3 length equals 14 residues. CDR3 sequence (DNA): TGTGCCAGCAGTTTAATGACTAGCGTGGAGACCCAGTACTTC. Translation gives CASSLMTSVETQYF.

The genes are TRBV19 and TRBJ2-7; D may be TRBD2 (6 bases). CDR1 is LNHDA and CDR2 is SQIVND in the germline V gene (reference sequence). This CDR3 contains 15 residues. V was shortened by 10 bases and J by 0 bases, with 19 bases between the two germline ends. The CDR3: CATKERGGGSYEQYF. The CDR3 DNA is TGTGCCACCAAAGAAAGGGGAGGAGGCTCCTACGAGCAGTACTTC.

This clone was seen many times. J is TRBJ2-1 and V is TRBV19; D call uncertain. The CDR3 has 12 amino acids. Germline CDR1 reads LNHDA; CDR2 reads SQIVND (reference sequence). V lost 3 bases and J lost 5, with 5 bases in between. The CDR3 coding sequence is TGTGCCAGTAGTATCCTGAACAATGAGCAGTTCTTC. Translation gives CASSILNNEQFF.

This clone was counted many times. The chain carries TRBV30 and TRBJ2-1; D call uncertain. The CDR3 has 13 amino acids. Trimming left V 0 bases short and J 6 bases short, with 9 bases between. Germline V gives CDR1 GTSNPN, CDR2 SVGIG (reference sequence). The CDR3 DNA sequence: TGTGCCTGGAGTGTACTTACGGCCAATGAGCAGTTCTTC. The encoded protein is CAWSVLTANEQFF.